One and the same sample provided the 32 T cell receptor beta chains below, sequenced in a study of beta chain features in type 1 diabetes. Reverse transcription of all isolated RNA meant that expressed TCRB transcripts were sequenced. Method: immunoSEQ multiplex PCR; TCRdb's copy keeps in-frame clones and lacks some. The sample includes about 220,000 clones, around 9.9% of them seen just once. Sequenced material: central memory CD4+ T cells from blood. The source of these receptors is a man aged 18-30 years in good health.

This clone has more than one count but fewer than ten. This chain uses TRBV7-6 with TRBJ2-1; unclear D gene. Germline V CDR1 and CDR2: SGHVS, FNYEAQ. Trimming removed 2 bases at V and 7 bases at J, with 18 bases between. The CDR3 has 16 residues. The chain's CDR3 is CASSLSLWGSNNEQFF. The CDR3 nucleotides read TGTGCCAGCAGCTTATCCCTATGGGGTAGTAATAATGAGCAGTTCTTC.

This chain connects TRBV4-2 to TRBJ2-7, with TRBD1 matching 10 bases. V lost 3 bases and J lost 5; bases outside the gene matches: 13. This CDR3 comprises 17 residues. CDR1 and CDR2 from the germline V gene are LGHNA and YNFKEQ. The chain's CDR3 is CASSQQQGGQGPHEQYF. CDR3 sequence (DNA): TGTGCCAGCAGCCAGCAGCAGGGGGGACAGGGGCCCCACGAGCAGTACTTC.

This clone was found a few times. This chain joins TRBV6-6 and TRBJ2-1; D is unclear. This CDR3 has 11 amino acids. V lost 1 base and J 9 bases, leaving 4 bases between the germline ends. CDR1 MNHNY and CDR2 SVGAGI come from the germline V gene (reference sequence). The chain's CDR3 is CASSYYGEQFF. The DNA for the CDR3 is TGTGCCAGCAGTTACTATGGTGAGCAGTTCTTC.

This clone showed up just a few times. V gene TRBV11-2 combines with J gene TRBJ2-1; D unresolved. Germline-derived CDR1 and CDR2 are SGHAT and FQNNGV. V was pared by 5 bases and J by 12 bases, with 17 bases between. The CDR3 spans 13 residues. CDR3 nucleotides: TGTGCCAGCAGCGAAATCGGACCGAGCGTGCAGTTCTTC. This encodes CASSEIGPSVQFF. Combining the CDR3 with reference TRBV11-2 and TRBJ2-1 gives the whole variable domain EAGVAQSPRYKIIEKRQSVAFWCNPISGHATLYWYQQILGQGPKLLIQFQNNGVVDDSQLPKDRFSAERLKGVDSTLKIQPAKLEDSAVYLCASSEIGPSVQFFGPGTRLTVL.

This clone was found many times. The rearrangement uses TRBV2 and TRBJ2-7, with no clear D. The V and J ends lost 8 bases and 3 bases respectively, with 11 bases between them. The CDR3 has 12 amino acids. Germline V CDR1 and CDR2: SNHLY, FYNNEI. CDR3 loop: CASDSPVYEQYF. Written as DNA, the CDR3 is TGTGCCAGCGACTCGCCGGTCTACGAGCAGTACTTC.

V and J are TRBV15 and TRBJ1-1; no firm D call. This CDR3 spans 17 amino acids. Looked up from germline, CDR1 is LNHNV and CDR2 is YYDKDF (reference sequence). Trimming took 7 bases from V and 3 from J, leaving 24 bases between them. The CDR3 DNA sequence: TGTGCCACCAACAGTGGGAATCGAGCTTCGGGTCACACTGAAGCTTTCTTT. Amino acid sequence: CATNSGNRASGHTEAFF. Together with reference TRBV15 and TRBJ1-1, the CDR3 gives the full variable domain: DAMVIQNPRYQVTQFGKPVTLSCSQTLNHNVMYWYQQKSSQAPKLLFHYYDKDFNNEADTPDNFQSRRPNTSFCFLDIRSPGLGDTAMYLCATNSGNRASGHTEAFFGQGTRLTVV.

A word on this clone: A single base is all that separates this from a far larger clone, so a read error is likely. V is TRBV30 and J is TRBJ2-5; tentatively, D is TRBD2 (5 bases). The DNA matches TRBJ2-7 better at its end, which makes the J call doubtful. This CDR3 is built from 14 residues. Germline loops: CDR1 GTSNPN, CDR2 SVGIG (reference sequence). CDR3 residues: CAWRVRAGAYEQYF. Here the CDR3 DNA reads TGTGCCTGGAGGGTACGGGCGGGCGCCTACGAGCAGTACTTC.

This clone occurred a few times. This chain connects TRBV7-9 to TRBJ1-4, with D unclear. Trimming left V 5 bases short and J 5 bases short, with 18 bases between. The CDR3 has 16 residues. In germline, CDR1 is SEHNR, CDR2 FQNEAQ (reference sequence). CDR3 coding DNA: TGTGCCAGCAGCCCCCCTCCGGGCAGAAAAAATGAAAAACTGTTTTTT. Encoded protein: CASSPPPGRKNEKLFF.

This clone showed up just a few times. J is TRBJ1-1 and V is TRBV6-6, with TRBD1 matching over 8 bases. Germline assignment: CDR1 MNHNY and CDR2 SVGAGI (reference sequence). Trimming took 2 bases from V and 4 from J; bases not matched to a gene: 3. The CDR3 has 14 amino acids. CDR3 sequence reads: CASSYGQGGTEAFF. CDR3 coding DNA: TGTGCCAGCAGTTACGGACAGGGTGGCACTGAAGCTTTCTTT.

The chain carries TRBV25-1 and TRBJ2-7, with D perhaps matching TRBD1 or TRBD2 (6 bases each). Germline CDR1 and CDR2: MGHDK and SYGVNS. This CDR3 has 13 residues. The ends were cut back, 5 bases at V and 5 bases at J, with 13 bases in the middle. The CDR3 bases are TGTGCCAGCAGTAGGGGGGCGTCGCACGAGCAGTACTTC. It encodes CASSRGASHEQYF.

This clone was seen repeatedly, ten times or more. The chain links TRBV7-6 to TRBJ2-1; 10 bases agree with TRBD2. CDR1 and CDR2 from the germline V gene are SGHVS and FNYEAQ. The CDR3 runs 17 residues. The V segment lost 5 bases and the J segment 4 bases; nucleotides outside the gene matches: 11. The CDR3 sequence is CASSPRTSGHTYNEQFF. CDR3 coding DNA: TGTGCCAGCAGCCCCCGGACTAGCGGACACACTTACAATGAGCAGTTCTTC. The full variable domain, with the rest looked up from reference TRBV7-6 and TRBJ2-1, is GAGVSQSPRYKVTKRGQDVALRCDPISGHVSLYWYRQALGQGPEFLTYFNYEAQQDKSGLPNDRFSAERPEGSISTLTIQRTEQRDSAMYRCASSPRTSGHTYNEQFFGPGTRLTVL.

The chain recombines TRBV28 with TRBJ1-5; the D is unclear. Germline-derived CDR1 and CDR2 are MDHEN and SYDVKM. The CDR3 has 16 residues. The ends were cut back, 3 bases at V and 3 bases at J, with 15 bases in the middle. This chain's CDR3 is CASSLQATYVNQPQHF. In DNA form, the CDR3 reads TGTGCCAGCAGTTTGCAGGCCACTTATGTCAATCAGCCCCAGCATTTT.

V is TRBV10-3 and J is TRBJ1-4; no firm D call. Germline V gives CDR1 ENHRY, CDR2 SYGVKD. The CDR3 is 18 amino acids. Trimming removed 0 bases at V and 3 bases at J, with 17 bases between. DNA of the CDR3: TGTGCCATCAGTGAGTCTTATTTAAGGGAGGCGGCTAATGAAAAACTGTTTTTT. Protein: CAISESYLREAANEKLFF.

CDR3 amino acids: CASSPAQALSYEQYF. The CDR3 DNA follows: TGTGCCAGCAGCCCTGCACAGGCCCTCTCCTACGAGCAGTACTTC. V usage is TRBV4-2 and J usage is TRBJ2-7; a weak D match, TRBD1 (5 bases). Germline V gene data show CDR1 as LGHNA and CDR2 as YNFKEQ. This CDR3 comprises 15 residues. Deletions cut 4 bases from V and 0 bases from J, with 13 bases between.

The rearrangement joins TRBV28 to TRBJ2-7, with a possible D match to TRBD2 (6 bases). The V end was cut by 3 bases, the J end by 10 bases, with 13 bases between. The CDR3 contains 12 residues. Germline V CDR1 and CDR2: MDHEN, SYDVKM. In DNA, the CDR3 is TGTGCCAGCAGTTTCGGATCGGGGGAACAGTACTTC. The encoded protein is CASSFGSGEQYF. Full variable domain (outside the CDR3, taken from reference TRBV28 and TRBJ2-7): DVKVTQSSRYLVKRTGEKVFLECVQDMDHENMFWYRQDPGLGLRLIYFSYDVKMKEKGDIPEGYSVSREKKERFSLILESASTNQTSMYLCASSFGSGEQYFGPGTRLTVT.

This clone occurred a few times. This chain connects TRBV7-2 to TRBJ2-1; 8 bases line up with TRBD2. Germline V gene sequence: CDR1 SGHTA, CDR2 FQGNSA. CDR3 length equals 15 residues. Trimming removed 3 bases from V and 7 bases from J; junction bases left unmatched: 8. The CDR3 coding sequence is TGTGCCAGCAGCTTGGTAGCGGGACTACTTAATGAGCAGTTCTTC. Translating it yields CASSLVAGLLNEQFF.

This clone appeared many times. V is TRBV15 and J is TRBJ1-1, with D unresolved. The V end lost 1 base, the J end lost 4 bases, and 13 bases lay between the germline ends. The CDR3 is 15 amino acids. CDR1 LNHNV and CDR2 YYDKDF come from the germline V gene (reference sequence). The CDR3: CATSRAGGYGTEAFF. Here the CDR3 DNA reads TGTGCCACCAGCAGAGCTGGAGGGTATGGCACTGAAGCTTTCTTT.

The CDR3 here is CASSSTGGSTDTQYF. CDR3 coding DNA: TGTGCCAGCTCATCAACCGGGGGGAGCACAGATACGCAGTATTTT. This chain links TRBV18 with TRBJ2-3, with 7 bases lining up with TRBD2. Germline CDR1 and CDR2: KGHSH and LQKENI. The V gene end was trimmed by 5 bases and the J gene end by 0 bases; junction bases not matched to a gene: 5. This CDR3 is built from 15 residues.

The chain links TRBV5-6 to TRBJ1-5, with TRBD1 identical over 7 bases. The CDR3 is made up of 16 amino acids. The V and J ends lost 4 bases and 2 bases, in that order; junction bases with no gene match: 9. Looked up from germline, CDR1 is SGHDT and CDR2 is YYEEEE. CDR3 in DNA: TGTGCCAGCAGCCTCTCGGGACAGCACGGCAATCAGCCCCAGCATTTT. Its translation: CASSLSGQHGNQPQHF.

The chain recombines TRBV18 with TRBJ2-5, with unresolved D. V lost 0 bases and J 2 bases, leaving 4 bases between the germline ends. CDR3 length: 13 amino acids. The germline V gene encodes CDR1 KGHSH and CDR2 LQKENI. CDR3 residues: CASSPPNQETQYF. The DNA of the CDR3 is TGTGCCAGCTCACCACCTAATCAAGAGACCCAGTACTTC.

This clone turned up a few times. The chain recombines TRBV5-6 with TRBJ2-3; TRBD2 might be the D (6 bases). The CDR3 runs to 14 residues. The germline V and J ends were trimmed by 3 bases and 2 bases, with 10 bases remaining between them. Germline values: CDR1 SGHDT, CDR2 YYEEEE. CDR3 protein: CASSWGDVTDTQYF. The CDR3 region has the DNA TGTGCCAGCAGCTGGGGGGATGTCACAGATACGCAGTATTTT.

The gene calls are TRBV10-3 and TRBJ1-1; 7 bases are shared with TRBD1. Germline trimming cut 9 bases from V and 6 bases from J; bases unmatched to any gene: 10. The CDR3 length is 13 residues. Germline lookup yields CDR1 ENHRY and CDR2 SYGVKD. CDR3 DNA sequence: TGTGCCATTAAACAGGGGACCGGGGCTGAAGCTTTCTTT. This sequence encodes CAIKQGTGAEAFF.

This clone was detected only a few times. The sample holds other DNA sequences that translate to the same CDR3. CDR3 sequence reads: CASSYRDSYEQYF. The CDR3 bases are TGTGCCAGCAGTTACCGGGACTCCTACGAGCAGTACTTC. This rearrangement joins TRBV6-6 to TRBJ2-7; the D gene is possibly TRBD2 (5 bases). This CDR3 has 13 residues. The V and J ends lost 2 bases and 0 bases respectively, with 5 bases between them. Germline CDR1 is MNHNY and CDR2 is SVGAGI (reference sequence).

The CDR3: CASSIDHQETQYF. DNA of the CDR3: TGTGCCAGTAGTATCGACCATCAAGAGACCCAGTACTTC. The chain has TRBV19 and TRBJ2-5; D is unresolved. V lost 3 bases and J lost 2, with 7 bases in between. The CDR3 consists of 13 residues. CDR1 and CDR2 (germline): LNHDA, SQIVND (reference sequence). The full variable domain, completed using reference TRBV19 and TRBJ2-5, is DGGITQSPKYLFRKEGQNVTLSCEQNLNHDAMYWYRQDPGQGLRLIYYSQIVNDFQKGDIAEGYSVSREKKESFPLTVTSAQKNPTAFYLCASSIDHQETQYFGPGTRLLVL.

The V call is TRBV13, the J call TRBJ2-3; D is undetermined. The CDR3 runs to 12 residues. V lost 5 bases to trimming and J lost 8 bases, with 11 bases between them. Germline-derived CDR1 and CDR2 are PRHDT and FYEKMQ (reference sequence). In DNA, the CDR3 is TGTGCCAGCAGCCCCCAGATAGGTACGCAGTATTTT. Translating gives CASSPQIGTQYF.

This clone was counted a few times. This chain joins TRBV7-8 and TRBJ2-3; D is uncertain. The CDR3 spans 12 residues. In germline, CDR1 is SGHVS, CDR2 FQNEAQ. V lost 3 bases, J lost 1 base, and 2 bases lay in between. CDR3 sequence reads: CASSFGTDTQYF. For the CDR3, the DNA is TGTGCCAGCAGCTTCGGCACAGATACGCAGTATTTT.

The chain links TRBV7-9 to TRBJ1-4; D is possibly TRBD1 (5 bases). Germline V lookup: CDR1 SEHNR, CDR2 FQNEAQ (reference sequence). The CDR3 runs 13 residues. Trimming left V 5 bases short and J 12 bases short, with 16 bases between. DNA of the CDR3: TGTGCCAGCAGCCAGGGACCCCGAGCAGAACTGTTTTTT. It encodes CASSQGPRAELFF.

This clone was seen a handful of times. This chain connects TRBV2 to TRBJ2-5, with D tentatively TRBD2 (5 bases). This CDR3 is built from 14 residues. Trimming cost V 3 bases and J 5 bases, with 13 bases left between them. The V gene's germline CDR1 is SNHLY and CDR2 FYNNEI. The CDR3 nucleotides read TGTGCCAGCAGTGATGTCATTAGCGTGGAGACCCAGTACTTC. Protein: CASSDVISVETQYF.

V usage is TRBV30 and J usage is TRBJ2-3; the D gene is possibly TRBD2 (5 bases). Per germline, CDR1 GTSNPN and CDR2 SVGIG (reference sequence). The germline V and J ends were trimmed by 3 bases and 5 bases, with 12 bases remaining between them. The CDR3 consists of 13 residues. The CDR3, as DNA: TGTGCCTGGAGCGGTGGGAGAGGAGATACGCAGTATTTT. Its protein product is CAWSGGRGDTQYF.

CDR3 protein: CASSLVGTGGHEQYF. CDR3 sequence (DNA): TGTGCCAGCAGCTTGGTGGGGACAGGGGGTCACGAGCAGTACTTC. The chain recombines TRBV5-6 with TRBJ2-7; 11 bases align to TRBD1. The CDR3 sequence is 15 residues long. The trim removed 0 bases at V and 5 bases at J, leaving 4 bases unmatched. The germline V gene has CDR1 SGHDT and CDR2 YYEEEE.

This clone has a handful of counts. The chain combines TRBV9 with TRBJ2-5; perhaps D is TRBD1 or TRBD2 (6 bases each). Per germline, CDR1 SGDLS and CDR2 YYNGEE. V lost 0 bases to trimming and J lost 5 bases, with 14 bases between them. This CDR3 is 15 amino acids long. CDR3 in DNA: TGTGCCAGCAGCGTAGCTGGGGGCCGGGAGGAGACCCAGTACTTC. This sequence encodes CASSVAGGREETQYF.

The genes are TRBV7-9 and TRBJ2-1, with TRBD1 as a possible D gene (6 bases). Looked up from germline, CDR1 is SEHNR and CDR2 is FQNEAQ (reference sequence). This CDR3 region has 16 residues. The V and J ends lost 4 bases and 4 bases respectively, with 17 bases between them. The CDR3 DNA is TGTGCCAGCAGCTCACCGAGGGGGAGTGTGTACAATGAGCAGTTCTTC. The encoded protein is CASSSPRGSVYNEQFF.